This is a list of T cell receptor beta chains from one sample in a study of T cell repertoires in cytomegalovirus infection. TCRdb called the reads again in MiXCR, with one record for every CDR3 protein. The data contain about 480,000 distinct CDR3 sequences, about 33% of them singletons. No antigen is known for these receptors. The input for sequencing was cultured PBMCs, taken from culture after CMV antigen stimulation. Receptor source: a human donor in good health (CMV status not recorded). Some clones in this sample may be carry-over from other donors' samples. Each CDR3 is given with its conserved first and last residue. D genes are given only for firm matches. A row's size may be missing; if present it is once, few, many or a size class.

TGCGCCAGCAGCCAAGATCCGCCCCACTACAGGTACGGCAATCAGCCCCAGCATTTT CASSQDPPHYRYGNQPQHF TRBJ1-5 TRBV4-1 NA NA
TGTGCCAGCAGCCGCGCTCTAGCGGTAAACTGGGCGGGGGAGCTGTTTTTT CASSRALAVNWAGELFF TRBJ2-2 TRBV7-2 few TRBD2
TGTGCCAGCAGTTCCGGACAGGGCCGGCGGGAGACCCAGTACTTC CASSSGQGRRETQYF TRBJ2-5 TRBV27 few TRBD1
TGTGCCAGCATCCTCTCCGGACTAGCGGGATACAATGAGCAGTTCTTC CASILSGLAGYNEQFF TRBJ2-1 TRBV28 few TRBD2
TGTGCCAGCAGTTCCGGACAGCTCACAGATACGCAGTATTTT CASSSGQLTDTQYF TRBJ2-3 TRBV6-2/TRBV6-3 many NA
TGCGCCAGCTTTACCACCAGGGGCACTGAAGCTTTCTTT CASFTTRGTEAFF TRBJ1-1 TRBV5-1 few NA
TGTGCCAGCAGCTTCGCTCAGACAGCAGCCGAGCAGTACTTC CASSFAQTAAEQYF TRBJ2-7 TRBV7-2 many NA
TGTGCCAGCAGCCCGGGAGGTGGAGATACGCAGTATTTT CASSPGGGDTQYF TRBJ2-3 TRBV7-2 many TRBD2
TGTGCCAGCGGTGACAGGGGCAATCAGCCCCAGCATTTT CASGDRGNQPQHF TRBJ1-5 TRBV2 few TRBD1
TGTGCCAGCAGTCCTGGGCCGGACCAAGCTTTCTTT CASSPGPDQAFF TRBJ1-1 TRBV6-8 NA NA
TGTGCCAGCAGCCAACCTAGCGGGTACAACGAGCAGTACTTC CASSQPSGYNEQYF TRBJ2-7 TRBV4-2 NA TRBD2
TGTGCCAGCAGTTACGATCCGGGACAGGCGATTTTTCAGCCCCAGCATTTT CASSYDPGQAIFQPQHF TRBJ1-5 TRBV6-6 few TRBD1
TGTGCCAGCACCTCCGTCGGGCGGGACTCCTACGAGCAGTACTTC CASTSVGRDSYEQYF TRBJ2-7 TRBV2 NA NA
TGTGCCAGCCGAGCGGGAGCGACCCGCACAGATACGCAGTATTTT CASRAGATRTDTQYF TRBJ2-3 TRBV7-9 NA TRBD2